Presented here are 23 T cell receptor beta chains from one specimen sequenced in a study of glioma-infiltrating T cells after dendritic cell vaccination. Time point described: after dendritic cell vaccination, including at tumor progression/relapse. Generated by immunoSEQ multiplex PCR, the TCRdb table keeps only in-frame clones and is missing some. In the table there are about 65,000 clones, approximately 86% of which are singletons. The sequences come from blood, collected after dendritic cell vaccination. The receptors come from a human donor with glioblastoma.

V usage is TRBV19 and J usage is TRBJ1-1; a weak D match, TRBD1 (6 bases). The CDR3 is made up of 16 amino acids. Trimming took 4 bases from V and 9 from J, leaving 24 bases between them. Germline V gene lookup returns CDR1 LNHDA and CDR2 SQIVND (reference sequence). CDR3 sequence (DNA): TGTGCCAGTAGTACCACCCAATCGACAGGTTCTCCCCAAGCTTTCTTT. It codes for CASSTTQSTGSPQAFF. The complete variable domain, with remaining parts taken from reference TRBV19 and TRBJ1-1, reads DGGITQSPKYLFRKEGQNVTLSCEQNLNHDAMYWYRQDPGQGLRLIYYSQIVNDFQKGDIAEGYSVSREKKESFPLTVTSAQKNPTAFYLCASSTTQSTGSPQAFFGQGTRLTVV.

This chain uses TRBV10-3 with TRBJ1-2; D not certain. The V end lost 0 bases, the J end lost 1 base, and 15 bases lay between the germline ends. CDR1 is ENHRY, CDR2 SYGVKD, per germline. This CDR3 has 17 amino acids. The CDR3 sequence: CAISESWTGRRNYGYTF. For the CDR3, the DNA is TGTGCCATCAGTGAGTCATGGACGGGGAGACGTAACTATGGCTACACCTTC.

The genes are TRBV29-1 and TRBJ1-1; possible D gene TRBD1, 6 bases. Germline values: CDR1 SQVTM, CDR2 ANQGSEA. The CDR3 spans 13 residues. Trimming cost V 4 bases and J 0 bases, with 9 bases left between them. The CDR3 loop reads CSVAWTVNTEAFF. The DNA for the CDR3 is TGCAGCGTTGCCTGGACAGTGAACACTGAAGCTTTCTTT.

This chain links TRBV23-1 with TRBJ2-3; perhaps TRBD1 as D (5 bases). TRBV23-1 is filed as an ORF, its function uncertain. Trimming pared 4 bases from V and 2 bases from J, leaving 16 bases between. This CDR3 is built from 16 residues. CDR3: CASSRRGHRYTDTQYF. CDR3 DNA sequence: TGCGCCAGCAGTCGTAGGGGCCACCGATACACAGATACGCAGTATTTT.

The V gene is TRBV30, the J gene TRBJ1-4, with D perhaps TRBD1 (5 bases). Deletions cut 0 bases from V and 0 bases from J, with 11 bases between. Germline CDR1 and CDR2: GTSNPN and SVGIG (reference sequence). This CDR3 spans 16 amino acids. CDR3: CAWSVGGRATNEKLFF. The CDR3 DNA sequence: TGTGCCTGGAGTGTCGGGGGTAGGGCAACTAATGAAAAACTGTTTTTT.

V is TRBV20-1 and J is TRBJ1-2; TRBD1 is a possible D gene (5 bases). V gave up 7 bases and J gave up 2 bases, with 8 bases separating them. This CDR3 has 11 amino acids. Germline CDR1 reads DFQATT; CDR2 reads SNEGSKA (reference sequence). This chain's CDR3 is CSEQANYGYTF. The CDR3 nucleotides read TGCAGTGAACAGGCAAACTATGGCTACACCTTC.

The chain carries TRBV11-3 and TRBJ2-3; 8 bases agree with TRBD2. After removal of 2 bases from V and 2 bases from J, the junction contained 6 bases not matched to a gene. The CDR3 consists of 16 residues. Germline lookup yields CDR1 SGHNT and CDR2 YENEEA. The CDR3 nucleotides read TGTGCCAGCAGCTTACGGCGGGGGGAAGCCACAGATACGCAGTATTTT. Translating it yields CASSLRRGEATDTQYF.

This rearrangement joins TRBV5-8 to TRBJ2-3; D is perhaps TRBD1 (6 bases). The length of the CDR3 is 13 residues. Germline V lookup: CDR1 SGHTS, CDR2 YDEGEE. Trimming took off 7 bases at V and 5 bases at J, with 14 bases between the two ends. The CDR3 here is CASGAGAGDTQYF. CDR3 in DNA: TGTGCCAGCGGCGCAGGGGCGGGAGATACGCAGTATTTT.

This clone appeared once. This chain uses TRBV6-4 with TRBJ2-2, with 8 bases fitting TRBD2. The CDR3 is made up of 16 amino acids. The J segment lost 2 bases and the V segment lost 5 bases, leaving 7 bases of the junction unmatched. The germline V gene encodes CDR1 MRHNA and CDR2 SNTAGT. CDR3 amino acids: CASSPLAGDNTGELFF. CDR3 DNA sequence: TGTGCCAGCAGTCCCCTAGCGGGTGACAACACCGGGGAGCTGTTTTTT.

In DNA form, the CDR3 reads TGTGCCAGCAGCTTTTCTAGCGGGAGCTCCTACAATGAGCAGTTCTTC. Amino acids: CASSFSSGSSYNEQFF. The V gene is TRBV11-3, the J gene TRBJ2-1; TRBD2 matches at 10 bases. V shed 3 bases and J 0 bases; nucleotides not matched to a gene: 2. Looked up from germline, CDR1 is SGHNT and CDR2 is YENEEA. The CDR3 loop spans 16 amino acids.

V usage is TRBV6-6 and J usage is TRBJ1-5; perhaps TRBD1 as D (5 bases). The CDR3 sequence is 15 residues long. V gave up 5 bases and J gave up 4 bases, with 15 bases separating them. Germline CDR1 is MNHNY and CDR2 is SVGAGI (reference sequence). The DNA of the CDR3 is TGTGCCAGCAGTCCTCAGACGGGGGGTAATCAGCCCCAGCATTTT. Its protein product is CASSPQTGGNQPQHF.

V gene TRBV25-1 combines with J gene TRBJ2-2, with 9 nucleotides matching TRBD2. V shed 5 bases, J shed 4 bases, and the junction held 5 bases outside the gene matches. The CDR3 has 15 residues. Germline values: CDR1 MGHDK, CDR2 SYGVNS. This CDR3 reads CASSPRTSATGELFF. CDR3 coding DNA: TGTGCCAGCAGTCCCCGGACTAGCGCCACCGGGGAGCTGTTTTTT.

The genes are TRBV7-2 and TRBJ1-5; D possibly corresponds to TRBD1 (5 bases). V was pared by 5 bases and J by 0 bases, with 11 bases between. The CDR3 is made up of 15 amino acids. The germline gives CDR1 SGHTA, CDR2 FQGNSA. This chain's CDR3 is CASSVLQGSNQPQHF. The CDR3, as DNA: TGTGCCAGCAGCGTACTCCAGGGTAGCAATCAGCCCCAGCATTTT.

The V and J genes are TRBV19 and TRBJ1-2; the D gene is possibly TRBD1 (6 bases). Germline CDR1 is LNHDA and CDR2 is SQIVND (reference sequence). This CDR3 contains 15 residues. V dropped 3 bases and J dropped 4 bases, with 15 bases sitting between them. In DNA, the CDR3 is TGTGCCAGTAGTATTAATCAGGGGCCCATCTATGGCTACACCTTC. Translating gives CASSINQGPIYGYTF.

The CDR3 DNA is TGTGCCAGCAGCTTGGAGAGGAACACTGAAGCTTTCTTT. This sequence encodes CASSLERNTEAFF. The chain uses TRBV5-4 and TRBJ1-1; D unclear. CDR1 is SGHNT and CDR2 is YYREEE in the germline V gene (reference sequence). V was cut by 0 bases and J by 1 base, with 4 bases left in between. The length of the CDR3 is 13 residues.

This clone was counted once. The chain links TRBV4-1 to TRBJ2-5; 16 nucleotides line up with TRBD2. Per the germline V gene, CDR1 is MGHRA and CDR2 is YSYEKL. V lost 3 bases to trimming and J lost 6 bases; unmatched junction nucleotides: 7. The CDR3 covers 17 residues. The CDR3 loop reads CASSQWGLAGGHQTQYF. The CDR3 bases are TGCGCCAGCAGCCAGTGGGGACTAGCGGGAGGGCATCAGACCCAGTACTTC.

The table lists this clone with a few counts. This sequence joins TRBV5-6 and TRBJ2-7; weak D call: TRBD1 (7 bases). Germline CDR1 and CDR2: SGHDT and YYEEEE. This CDR3 region has 16 residues. Deletions cut 4 bases from V and 0 bases from J, with 17 bases between. CDR3 region: CASSDTGDSYSYEQYF. The CDR3 nucleotides are TGTGCCAGCAGCGATACAGGGGACTCCTACTCCTACGAGCAGTACTTC.

The chain uses TRBV4-2 and TRBJ2-3; D not certain. Trimming removed 2 bases from V and 4 bases from J, with 7 bases in between. There are 13 residues in the CDR3. Looked up from germline, CDR1 is LGHNA and CDR2 is YNFKEQ. Written as DNA, the CDR3 is TGTGCCAGCAGCCAATTAACTGCAGATACGCAGTATTTT. This translates into CASSQLTADTQYF.

The chain combines TRBV4-1 with TRBJ2-7, with unresolved D. V dropped 0 bases and J dropped 7 bases, with 16 bases sitting between them. The CDR3 has 15 amino acids. CDR1 and CDR2 (germline): MGHRA, YSYEKL. The CDR3 here is CASSQDPGSAEEQYF. The CDR3 DNA reads as TGCGCCAGCAGCCAAGACCCCGGCAGCGCGGAAGAGCAGTACTTC.

This clone was detected only a few times. The CDR3 DNA reads as TGTGCCAGCACCCCGACAGGGTGGGATAACTATGGCTACACCTTC. Translated: CASTPTGWDNYGYTF. This chain uses TRBV6-5 with TRBJ1-2; 7 positions match TRBD1. This CDR3 is built from 15 residues. The germline gives CDR1 MNHEY, CDR2 SVGAGI. V shed 7 bases and J 1 base; nucleotides not matched to a gene: 9.

The chain links TRBV18 to TRBJ1-2; no clear D gene. Germline values: CDR1 KGHSH, CDR2 LQKENI. CDR3 size: 14 residues. The V end lost 3 bases, the J end lost 5 bases, and 13 bases lay between the germline ends. Here the CDR3 DNA reads TGTGCCAGCTCACCCCCCCCGTTGAGATATGGCTACACCTTC. Amino acids: CASSPPPLRYGYTF.

The V call is TRBV25-1, the J call TRBJ2-5; D might be TRBD2 (5 bases). The CDR3 is made up of 15 amino acids. The V end lost 6 bases, the J end lost 5 bases, and 19 bases lay between the germline ends. Germline loops: CDR1 MGHDK, CDR2 SYGVNS. DNA for the CDR3: TGTGCCAGCAGCCCCAGATGGGGAGATGGGGAGACCCAGTACTTC. This gives the protein CASSPRWGDGETQYF.

This rearrangement joins TRBV12-2 to TRBJ2-1; the tabulated D call, TRBD2, remains unverified against the DNA. TRBV12-2 represents a pseudogene. The CDR3 has 16 residues. The CDR3: CASRLGHGSAYNEQFF. The CDR3 DNA is TGTGCAAGTCGCTTAGGTCACGGGAGCGCCTACAATGAGCAGTTCTTC.